This T cell receptor (beta chain) was identified during a study of control samples from healthy donors and cancer patients. Profiled with immunoSEQ multiplex PCR; TCRdb holds only in-frame clones, not every one. The repertoire holds about 220,000 clones, with roughly 94% as singletons. The CDR3 loop spans 13 amino acids. Trimming cost V 6 bases and J 1 base, with 6 bases left between them. This sequence joins TRBV12-3 or TRBV12-4 and TRBJ2-2; D remains unclear. Material for sequencing was blood. The TCR originated in a man in his fifties in good health. CDR3 DNA: TGTGCCAGCAGGGAAAAGAACACCGGGGAGCTGTTTTTT. Amino acids: CASREKNTGELFF.